Given below is one T cell receptor (beta chain) in context. This clonotype has only a few counts. No antigen is known for it. No base quality information exists; no much larger clone differs at one position. The sample comes from a study of T cells in Graves' hyperthyroidism and ophthalmopathy (dated by TCRdb to the late 2010s). Broadly, across the study: Peripheral blood was sampled at the time of initial diagnosis, prior to any treatment. To identify TCR V-J signatures that set the groups apart, the researchers used a discovery cohort of about a hundred patients, made up of 43 with Graves' ophthalmopathy and 57 with stable Graves' hyperthyroidism. Whether ophthalmopathy could be predicted prospectively was tested in an independent validation cohort made up of roughly 19 hyperthyroidism patients plus 17 patients who later progressed to ophthalmopathy. The 95 to 100 discovery patients were randomly split 7:3 into training and test sets. The study also compared thyroid tissue and blood T-cell repertoires from 5 to 7 Graves' hyperthyroidism patients. After blood sampling, hyperthyroidism patients were treated with methimazole at a starting dose of 30 mg daily, and ophthalmopathy patients were treated with high-dose intravenous methylprednisolone. According to the paper, TCR Vbeta CDR3 sequencing was carried out on approximately 140 peripheral blood samples, which came from fewer than 50 ophthalmopathy, around 75 hyperthyroidism and about 17 progressor patients.

Paper-wide results and their limitations: Ophthalmopathy was separated from stable hyperthyroidism by a 13 V-J signature model, with 85% to 90% sensitivity and roughly 81% specificity obtained in cross-validation and 80%/75% obtained in testing. Most expanded thyroid clonotypes (frequency above 0.001) were also detected in blood, a finding suggesting that blood repertoires may reflect thyroid immune responses. Sample size was not statistically predetermined, and investigators were not blinded to group allocation. In validation, the model predicted progression to ophthalmopathy with approximately 70% sensitivity and approximately 78% specificity, a median of 6.5 months before onset.

The TCR beta CDR3 regions were amplified from RNA transcripts. For the first round of RT-PCR on the TCR CDR3, the HTBI primer set was used together with the Qiagen OneStep RT-PCR kit. Libraries were constructed in a second round of multiplex PCR, after which size selection and purification were performed. Paired-end sequencing of the libraries was performed with 100 bp reads on an Illumina HiSeq2000. The authors' analysis ran thus. Raw data were processed with SOAPnuke, discarding reads with adapters, uncalled bases, mean Phred below 15, or no exact constant-primer or identifier match. High-quality paired reads were merged with COPE v1.2.5, and unique nucleotide sequences were defined as clonotypes. Clonotypes were aligned to IMGT TRBV, TRBD and TRBJ reference segments using MiTCR v1.1. Only V-J combinations with frequency above 0.0001, covering about 99% of repertoires, were analysed. A TCS score was defined as the ratio of F50 (clonal expansion) to E x V (chaos), with BLOSUM62-based TCRdist applied between CDR3 peptides within each V-J. Welch's t-statistics and random forest reduced approximately 520 V-J features to 13, which were used in a naive Bayes classifier (R e1071). TCRdb itself trimmed the public reads at Q25 with fastp, ran MiXCR and retained productive beta chains. Duplicate CDR3 protein sequences are folded into a single record with the most common DNA and genes. These V and J calls derive from TCRdb rather than the authors' analysis. This sample is represented by over 650,000 distinct CDR3 sequences; about 17% of them were singletons. The ten largest clones add up to about 8.4% of the sample.

V is cut by 5 bases and J by 3 bases, and the space between the germline ends is 20 bases. Including the terminal cysteine and phenylalanine, the CDR3 comprises 16 residues. Only the CDR3 DNA is retained, 48 bases long and in frame from the first base. CDR1 and CDR2 (MNHNS, SASEGT) derive from the germline V gene. Stable Graves' hyperthyroidism was defined as the absence of progression to ophthalmopathy over 18 months of follow-up. The hyperthyroidism patients were between 18 and 65 years old and newly diagnosed, with a disease duration of less than 2 months. Any patient with an uncontrolled infection, another autoimmune disease, pregnancy or lactation was excluded. Diagnoses were established on the basis of clinical symptoms, serum thyroxine and TRAb, thyroid ultrasound, and orbital computed tomography. PBMCs were isolated from about 9.2 ml of fresh peripheral blood by Ficoll-Paque density gradient centrifugation. Total RNA was extracted using Trizol reagent, and RNA quality was assessed on an Agilent 2100 Bioanalyzer.

Sequences were obtained from blood. This TCR derives from a man between 18 and 29 years old with Graves' hyperthyroidism. This chain joins TRBV6-1 to TRBJ2-7, with no confidently assigned D gene. The nucleotide sequence is given as TGTGCCAGCAGTAACGGTAGGCCCCGGGTGGGCTACGAGCAGTACTTC. The translation is CASSNGRPRVGYEQYF.